The T cell receptor (beta chain) described here comes from a study of blood T cells in healthy people across ages. Sample-barcoded 5' priming and a J-beta primer mix drove a second PCR of about 7 to 12 cycles. Each cDNA molecule carried a tag from a template-switch adaptor that contained 12 random nucleotides. TCRdb itself ran the 5' RACE reads through MiXCR, one entry per CDR3 protein. The sample records roughly 1,000,000 distinct CDR3 sequences, around 25% being singletons. This sample also belongs to another study, concerning T cells of mothers and their children. That paper notes: Donation was provided by three healthy Caucasian mothers along with their six children. Second-PCR amplification with M1S added sample barcodes and 2-4 random nucleotides. An overlap that was slightly higher, though non-significant, was seen in related mother-child pairs versus unrelated pairs.

Sequencing was performed on blood. The clonotype was recovered from a girl aged 2-10 years in good health.

CDR3 DNA: TGCAGTGCTGAGGACTTCCGACTAGCCGGTTACGAGCAGTACTTC. Translating it yields CSAEDFRLAGYEQYF. V and J are TRBV20-1 and TRBJ2-7; 7 nucleotides align to TRBD2. CDR3 length: 15 residues. In germline, CDR1 is DFQATT, CDR2 SNEGSKA (reference sequence). Losses at the gene ends were 5 bases for V and 4 bases for J; bases not matched to a gene: 14.